Below are 22 T cell receptor beta chains sequenced from a single sample in a study of siplizumab effects on memory and regulatory T cells. Sequencing was performed with immunoSEQ multiplex PCR; in TCRdb, only in-frame clones are kept and a portion is missing. Among roughly 100,000 clones listed, roughly nine tenths were seen once. Specimen: CD4+ T cells sorted from blood. Every receptor here comes from a human donor in good health.

V gene TRBV11-2 combines with J gene TRBJ1-2, with D unresolved. Trimming left V 0 bases short and J 1 base short, with 9 bases between. The CDR3 spans 15 residues. Germline-derived CDR1 and CDR2 are SGHAT and FQNNGV. The CDR3 region has the DNA TGTGCCAGCAGCTTAGAGGCCGGCGGTAACTATGGCTACACCTTC. Protein: CASSLEAGGNYGYTF.

This rearrangement joins TRBV14 to TRBJ1-2; possibly TRBD1 for D (6 bases). Germline V gene sequence: CDR1 SGHDN, CDR2 FVKESK. V was trimmed by 2 bases and J by 4 bases, leaving 17 bases between them. The CDR3 sequence is 16 residues long. The CDR3 DNA sequence: TGTGCCAGCAGCCAATCCCGTGCGGCAGGGGCCTATGGCTACACCTTC. Translated: CASSQSRAAGAYGYTF.

In DNA, the CDR3 is TGTGCCAGCTCACCCAACTTGGGGAACTATGGCTACACCTTC. Its translation: CASSPNLGNYGYTF. The V call is TRBV18, the J call TRBJ1-2; D is unresolved. V was pared by 3 bases and J by 2 bases, with 10 bases between. The CDR3 sequence is 14 residues long. Germline CDR1 reads KGHSH; CDR2 reads LQKENI.

The rearrangement links TRBV30 to TRBJ1-2; 7 bases map to TRBD1. There are 13 residues in the CDR3. The germline CDR1 and CDR2 sequences are GTSNPN and SVGIG (reference sequence). After removal of 2 bases from V and 8 bases from J, the junction contained 8 bases not matched to a gene. CDR3 sequence (DNA): TGTGCCTGGAGTCCGACAGGGCGAACCGGCTACACCTTC. Amino acids: CAWSPTGRTGYTF.

This clone was observed a handful of times. The V gene is TRBV14, the J gene TRBJ1-1; 10 nucleotides align to TRBD1. Germline loops: CDR1 SGHDN, CDR2 FVKESK. Losses at the gene ends were 5 bases for V and 5 bases for J; bases not matched to a gene: 2. The CDR3 is made up of 13 amino acids. The CDR3 protein is CASSGQGGTEAFF. The CDR3 bases are TGTGCCAGCAGCGGACAGGGGGGTACTGAAGCTTTCTTT.

V usage is TRBV27 and J usage is TRBJ1-4; 7 bases fit TRBD1. V lost 2 bases, J lost 5 bases, and 5 bases stayed unmatched. The CDR3 runs to 15 residues. The germline V gene has CDR1 MNHEY and CDR2 SMNVEV (reference sequence). The CDR3 bases are TGTGCCAGCAGTTTAGTAGGACAGGCCAATGAAAAACTGTTTTTT. Protein: CASSLVGQANEKLFF.

The rearrangement links TRBV7-9 to TRBJ2-1; TRBD1 agrees at 9 bases. V lost 5 bases to trimming and J lost 4 bases; unmatched junction nucleotides: 9. CDR1 and CDR2 from the germline V gene are SEHNR and FQNEAQ (reference sequence). The CDR3 loop spans 16 amino acids. The DNA for the CDR3 is TGTGCCAGCAGCCCACAGGGGACAGGGATGTACAATGAGCAGTTCTTC. Translation gives CASSPQGTGMYNEQFF.

The gene calls are TRBV2 and TRBJ2-7, with D unclear. CDR3 length: 14 residues. V dropped 0 bases and J dropped 2 bases, with 8 bases sitting between them. Germline assignment: CDR1 SNHLY and CDR2 FYNNEI. Here the CDR3 DNA reads TGTGCCAGCAGTGAAGCGGGCGTTACCTACGAGCAGTACTTC. Translated: CASSEAGVTYEQYF.

This clone has only one observation. This chain connects TRBV28 to TRBJ2-7; a possible D gene is TRBD1 (5 bases). Trimming took off 6 bases at V and 6 bases at J, with 12 bases between the two ends. The CDR3 totals 12 residues. The germline CDR1 and CDR2 sequences are MDHEN and SYDVKM. The CDR3 DNA follows: TGTGCCAGCAGAGCAGGGCCTACCGAGCAGTACTTC. It specifies CASRAGPTEQYF.

The chain couples TRBV18 to TRBJ1-2; D is unresolved. Trimming removed 0 bases from V and 7 bases from J, with 12 bases in between. The CDR3 runs to 14 residues. Germline V lookup: CDR1 KGHSH, CDR2 LQKENI. CDR3 amino acids: CASSPPVEGAGYTF. The CDR3, as DNA: TGTGCCAGCTCACCACCGGTGGAGGGAGCTGGCTACACCTTC.

The V call is TRBV7-2, the J call TRBJ2-7; TRBD2 aligns across 9 bases. CDR3 size: 15 residues. Germline V gives CDR1 SGHTA, CDR2 FQGNSA. J gave up 2 bases and V 6 bases, and 8 bases lay outside the gene matches. In DNA form, the CDR3 reads TGTGCCAGCAGTTCCGGGACTAGCTTCCCCTACGAGCAGTACTTC. The encoded protein is CASSSGTSFPYEQYF. Looking up the rest from reference TRBV7-2 and TRBJ2-7 gives the full variable domain: GAGVSQSPSNKVTEKGKDVELRCDPISGHTALYWYRQSLGQGLEFLIYFQGNSAPDKSGLPSDRFSAERTGGSVSTLTIQRTQQEDSAVYLCASSSGTSFPYEQYFGPGTRLTVT.

The chain couples TRBV11-2 to TRBJ1-1, with D tentatively TRBD1 (6 bases). With 4 bases removed from V and 7 bases from J, the gap between germline ends came to 19 bases. Germline V gene data show CDR1 as SGHAT and CDR2 as FQNNGV. This CDR3 is built from 15 residues. The CDR3 region is CASSSDRTEGDEAFF. In DNA, the CDR3 is TGTGCCAGCAGCTCAGACCGGACAGAGGGGGATGAAGCTTTCTTT.

The chain uses TRBV6-5 and TRBJ1-5; D remains unclear. The CDR3 covers 14 residues. V was clipped by 5 bases and J by 0 bases, with 8 bases between them. Germline lookup yields CDR1 MNHEY and CDR2 SVGAGI. Here the CDR3 DNA reads TGTGCCAGCAGTCCGTCCGATAGCAATCAGCCCCAGCATTTT. Its protein product is CASSPSDSNQPQHF.

This chain connects TRBV4-2 to TRBJ1-1, with D unresolved. From germline, CDR1 is LGHNA and CDR2 YNFKEQ. V dropped 1 base and J dropped 4 bases, with 19 bases sitting between them. CDR3 length: 17 residues. The CDR3 loop is CASSQVRAKWAGTEAFF. Written as DNA, the CDR3 is TGTGCCAGCAGCCAAGTTAGGGCTAAGTGGGCGGGCACTGAAGCTTTCTTT.

The CDR3 region has the DNA TGTGCCAGCAGCTTAGTAGGTGCAGGGAAATACTATGGCTACACCTTC. Residues: CASSLVGAGKYYGYTF. This rearrangement joins TRBV7-8 to TRBJ1-2, with TRBD1 as a possible D gene (5 bases). CDR1 and CDR2 (germline): SGHVS, FQNEAQ. V was pared by 1 base and J by 3 bases, with 15 bases between. CDR3 length: 16 residues.

This rearrangement joins TRBV4-1 to TRBJ2-6; D uncertain. Germline V lookup: CDR1 MGHRA, CDR2 YSYEKL. The CDR3 loop spans 17 amino acids. The V end was cut by 2 bases, the J end by 0 bases, with 11 bases between. Here the CDR3 DNA reads TGCGCCAGCAGCCAAACCACGCAACACTCTGGGGCCAACGTCCTGACTTTC. Protein product: CASSQTTQHSGANVLTF.

This sequence joins TRBV4-1 and TRBJ2-7; 7 positions match TRBD2. Germline CDR1 and CDR2: MGHRA and YSYEKL. The V gene end was trimmed by 1 base and the J gene end by 1 base; junction bases not matched to a gene: 4. The CDR3 is made up of 15 amino acids. The CDR3 nucleotides read TGCGCCAGCAGCCAAGGGGGGGGAAGGTCCTACGAGCAGTACTTC. Protein product: CASSQGGGRSYEQYF.

This rearrangement joins TRBV30 to TRBJ1-5; weak D call: TRBD1 (5 bases). The germline V and J ends were trimmed by 0 bases and 6 bases, with 12 bases remaining between them. Germline CDR1 and CDR2: GTSNPN and SVGIG (reference sequence). CDR3 length: 14 residues. The CDR3 spells CAWSVGPRRQPQHF. In DNA, the CDR3 is TGTGCCTGGAGTGTGGGACCCCGTCGTCAGCCCCAGCATTTT.

The rearrangement links TRBV27 to TRBJ1-6; D possibly corresponds to TRBD1 (6 bases). Trimming took off 8 bases at V and 7 bases at J, with 18 bases between the two ends. CDR3 length equals 15 residues. Per germline, CDR1 MNHEY and CDR2 SMNVEV (reference sequence). As DNA, the CDR3 is TGTGCCAGCTCACTGAGAGGGGGGATGAATTCACCCCTCCACTTT. Protein sequence: CASSLRGGMNSPLHF.

V is TRBV29-1 and J is TRBJ1-1; D is unresolved. Trimming took off 4 bases at V and 4 bases at J, with 13 bases between the two ends. The V gene's germline CDR1 is SQVTM and CDR2 ANQGSEA. This CDR3 has 13 residues. CDR3 sequence: CSVVGQRSTEAFF. The CDR3 DNA reads TGCAGCGTTGTGGGCCAGAGGAGCACTGAAGCTTTCTTT.

In its sample, this clone was seen once. This chain links TRBV14 with TRBJ2-1; D unresolved. Germline V gene lookup returns CDR1 SGHDN and CDR2 FVKESK. This CDR3 spans 15 amino acids. V was cut by 4 bases and J by 5 bases, with 15 bases left in between. The DNA for the CDR3 is TGTGCCAGCAGCCCTAACTTGCGGCAAAACAATGAGCAGTTCTTC. Residues: CASSPNLRQNNEQFF.

This chain uses TRBV19 with TRBJ2-5; 7 bases map to TRBD1. The J call may be faulty, since TRBJ2-7 better matches the DNA end. Looked up from germline, CDR1 is LNHDA and CDR2 is SQIVND (reference sequence). The CDR3 runs 14 residues. CDR3 coding DNA: TGTGCCAGTAGTTTATGGACAGGAGCCTACGAGCAGTACTTC. Translated: CASSLWTGAYEQYF.